The T cell receptor beta chain under discussion was sequenced for a study of human T cells and chemical hapten exposure. As for the study in general: Variability of per-sample TCR yields stemmed mainly from small differences in pooled library volume.

This clonotype has a count of ten or more. Its antigen is still unknown. Germline values: CDR1 SGDLS, CDR2 YYNGEE. The length of the CDR3 is 13 residues. Losses at the gene ends were 4 bases for V and 3 bases for J; bases not matched to a gene: 3. Sequencing started from total RNA isolated from unfractionated whole blood. During construction of the library, unique molecular identifiers were attached to individual cDNA molecules for quantitative, reproducible TCR counting. As processed by the authors: Ranging from about 23,224 to 750,000, TCR counts per sample had a median value of around 91,000. Each CDR3 protein gets one entry after TCRdb re-called the 5' RACE reads with MiXCR. The V and J calls were not made by the authors but by TCRdb's processing. The data show some 150,000 distinct CDR3 sequences, with roughly 4% seen just once and under 1.5% held by the top ten. Study results and limitations: TCRs above 1 in 1000 frequency stayed constant with DPC sensitization.

The clonotype was recovered from a female donor in good health. The chain combines TRBV9 with TRBJ2-5; TRBD1 agrees at 7 bases. The CDR3 sequence is CASSPDREETQYF. The CDR3 bases are TGTGCCAGCAGCCCAGACAGGGAAGAGACCCAGTACTTC.